This TCR beta chain was retrieved from a study of CD8 T cells in ankylosing spondylitis. The TCR beta libraries were generated through quantitative 5'-RACE incorporating molecular barcodes. TCRdb re-derived calls from the 5' RACE reads in MiXCR, one entry per CDR3 protein. The data show 150,000 to 200,000 distinct CDR3 sequences, about 18% seen once. This clonotype was counted many times. The germline V and J ends were trimmed by 7 bases and 4 bases, with 14 bases remaining between them. The length of the CDR3 is 14 residues. Germline-derived CDR1 and CDR2 are SNHLY and FYNNEI. Sequenced sample: blood, either unsorted or a sorted T cell fraction (not recorded which). The origin of this receptor is a male donor with ankylosing spondylitis or in good health (not recorded which). The chain carries TRBV2 and TRBJ1-5; D is uncertain. The DNA for the CDR3 is TGTGCCAGCACGAGGGCCCAAGGGAATCAGCCCCAGCATTTT. It codes for CASTRAQGNQPQHF.